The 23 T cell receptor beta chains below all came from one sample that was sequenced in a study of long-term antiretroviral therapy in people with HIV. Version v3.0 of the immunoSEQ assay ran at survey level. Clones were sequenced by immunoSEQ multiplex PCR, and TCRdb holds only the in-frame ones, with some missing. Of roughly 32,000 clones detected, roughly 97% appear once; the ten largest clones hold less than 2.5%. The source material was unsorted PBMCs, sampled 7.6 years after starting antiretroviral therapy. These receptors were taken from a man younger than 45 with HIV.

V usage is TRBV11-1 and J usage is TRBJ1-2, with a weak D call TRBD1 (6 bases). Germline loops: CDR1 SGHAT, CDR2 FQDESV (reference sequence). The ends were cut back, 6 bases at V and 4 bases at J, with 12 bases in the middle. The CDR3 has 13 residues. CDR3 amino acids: CASRLDRLYGYTF. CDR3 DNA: TGTGCCAGCAGATTGGACAGACTCTATGGCTACACCTTC.

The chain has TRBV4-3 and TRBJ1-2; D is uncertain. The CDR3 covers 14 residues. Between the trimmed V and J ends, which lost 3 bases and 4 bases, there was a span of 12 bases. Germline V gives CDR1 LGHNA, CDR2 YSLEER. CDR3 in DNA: TGCGCCAGCAGCCAGAACGTCCAGCCCTATGGCTACACCTTC. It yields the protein CASSQNVQPYGYTF.

The CDR3 region is CASSLSRSGNTIYF. The DNA for the CDR3 is TGCGCCAGCAGCTTGTCCCGCTCTGGAAACACCATATATTTT. The chain links TRBV5-1 to TRBJ1-3; no reliable D call. CDR1 SGHRS and CDR2 YFSETQ come from the germline V gene. V was trimmed by 1 base and J by 0 bases, leaving 5 bases between them. The CDR3 runs to 14 residues. Looking up the rest from reference TRBV5-1 and TRBJ1-3 gives the full variable domain: KAGVTQTPRYLIKTRGQQVTLSCSPISGHRSVSWYQQTPGQGLQFLFEYFSETQRNKGNFPGRFSGRQFSNSRSEMNVSTLELGDSALYLCASSLSRSGNTIYFGEGSWLTVV.

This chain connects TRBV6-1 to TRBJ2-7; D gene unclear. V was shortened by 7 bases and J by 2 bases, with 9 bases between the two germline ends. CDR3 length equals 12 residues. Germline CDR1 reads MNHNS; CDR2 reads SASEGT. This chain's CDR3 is CASKGFPYEQYF. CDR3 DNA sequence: TGTGCCAGCAAGGGCTTCCCCTACGAGCAGTACTTC.

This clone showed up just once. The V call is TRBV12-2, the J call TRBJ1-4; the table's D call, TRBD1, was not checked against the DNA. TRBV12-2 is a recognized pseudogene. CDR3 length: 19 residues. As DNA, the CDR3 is TGTGCAAGTCGCTTAGTTACCACTTGCACAGGAGAGAAAGGTGAAAAACTGTTTTTT. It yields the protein CASRLVTTCTGEKGEKLFF.

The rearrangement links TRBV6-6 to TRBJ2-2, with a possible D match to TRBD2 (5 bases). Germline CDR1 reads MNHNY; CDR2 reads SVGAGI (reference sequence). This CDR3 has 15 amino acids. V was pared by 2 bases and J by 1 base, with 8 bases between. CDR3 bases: TGTGCCAGCAGTTACACCGGGGAGAACACCGGGGAGCTGTTTTTT. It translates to CASSYTGENTGELFF.

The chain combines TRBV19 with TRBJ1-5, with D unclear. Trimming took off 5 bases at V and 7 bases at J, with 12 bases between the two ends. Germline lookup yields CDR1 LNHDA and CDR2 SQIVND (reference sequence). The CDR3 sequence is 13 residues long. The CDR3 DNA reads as TGTGCCAGTAGTCCGGGAACGGAACAGCCCCAGCATTTT. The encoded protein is CASSPGTEQPQHF.

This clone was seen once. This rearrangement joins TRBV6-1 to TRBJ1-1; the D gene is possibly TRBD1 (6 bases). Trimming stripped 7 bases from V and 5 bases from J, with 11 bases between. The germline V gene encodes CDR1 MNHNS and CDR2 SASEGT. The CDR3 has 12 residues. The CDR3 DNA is TGTGCCAGCATTCGAGGGGGGACTGAAGCTTTCTTT. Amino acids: CASIRGGTEAFF.

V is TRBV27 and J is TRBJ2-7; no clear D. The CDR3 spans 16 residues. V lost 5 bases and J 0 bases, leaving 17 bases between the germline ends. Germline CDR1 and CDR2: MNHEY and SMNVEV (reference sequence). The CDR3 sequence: CASSHFGSDGSYEQYF. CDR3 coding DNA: TGTGCCAGCAGTCATTTCGGATCGGACGGCTCCTACGAGCAGTACTTC.

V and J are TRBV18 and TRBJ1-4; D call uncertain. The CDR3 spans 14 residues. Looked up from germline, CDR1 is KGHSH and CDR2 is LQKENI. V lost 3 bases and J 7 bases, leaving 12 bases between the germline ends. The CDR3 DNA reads TGTGCCAGCTCACCTACAAGACTGGGTGAAAAACTGTTTTTT. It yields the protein CASSPTRLGEKLFF.

The CDR3 sequence is CSVSIRGADWGTEAFF. CDR3 DNA: TGCAGCGTTTCTATAAGGGGGGCGGATTGGGGCACTGAAGCTTTCTTT. The chain carries TRBV29-1 and TRBJ1-1; D is possibly TRBD1 (6 bases). The CDR3 totals 16 residues. Looked up from germline, CDR1 is SQVTM and CDR2 is ANQGSEA. V was cut by 5 bases and J by 4 bases, with 23 bases left in between.

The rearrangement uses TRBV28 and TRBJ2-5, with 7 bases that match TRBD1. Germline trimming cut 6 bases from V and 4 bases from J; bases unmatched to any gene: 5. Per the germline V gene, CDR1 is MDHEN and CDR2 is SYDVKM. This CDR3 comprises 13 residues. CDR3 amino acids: CASSPDRAETQYF. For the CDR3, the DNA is TGTGCCAGCAGCCCAGACAGGGCAGAGACCCAGTACTTC.

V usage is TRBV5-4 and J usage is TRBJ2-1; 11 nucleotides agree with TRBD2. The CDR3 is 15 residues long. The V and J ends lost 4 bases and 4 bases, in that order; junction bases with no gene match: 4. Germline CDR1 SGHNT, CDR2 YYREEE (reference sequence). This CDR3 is CASSLTSGKYNEQFF. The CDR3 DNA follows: TGTGCCAGCAGCCTGACTAGCGGGAAATACAATGAGCAGTTCTTC.

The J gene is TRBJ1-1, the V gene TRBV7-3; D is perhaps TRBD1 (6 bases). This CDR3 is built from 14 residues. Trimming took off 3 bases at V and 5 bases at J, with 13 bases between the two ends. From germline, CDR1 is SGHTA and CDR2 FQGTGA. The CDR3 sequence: CASSFGGRTTEAFF. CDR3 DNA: TGTGCCAGCAGCTTTGGGGGGCGTACAACTGAAGCTTTCTTT.

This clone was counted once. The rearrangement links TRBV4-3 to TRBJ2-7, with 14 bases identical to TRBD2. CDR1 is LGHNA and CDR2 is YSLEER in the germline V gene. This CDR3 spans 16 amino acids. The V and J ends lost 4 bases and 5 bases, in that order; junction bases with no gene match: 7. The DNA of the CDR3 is TGCGCCAGCAGCCTCCGACTAGCGGGAGGGCACCACGAGCAGTACTTC. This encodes CASSLRLAGGHHEQYF.

This CDR3 is CASNPDRVNTEAFF. Written as DNA, the CDR3 is TGTGCCAGCAACCCCGACAGGGTGAACACTGAAGCTTTCTTT. The gene calls are TRBV7-8 and TRBJ1-1; TRBD1 matches 7 bases. There are 14 residues in the CDR3. The junction had 5 bases not matched to a gene; V was cut back by 7 bases and J by 0 bases. Germline values: CDR1 SGHVS, CDR2 FQNEAQ.

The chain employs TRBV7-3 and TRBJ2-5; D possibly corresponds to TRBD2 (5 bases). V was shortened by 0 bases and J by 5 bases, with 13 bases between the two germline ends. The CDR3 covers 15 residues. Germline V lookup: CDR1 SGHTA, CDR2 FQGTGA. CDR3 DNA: TGTGCCAGCAGCTTAACAGCGGTAGCCGGGGAGACCCAGTACTTC. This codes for CASSLTAVAGETQYF.

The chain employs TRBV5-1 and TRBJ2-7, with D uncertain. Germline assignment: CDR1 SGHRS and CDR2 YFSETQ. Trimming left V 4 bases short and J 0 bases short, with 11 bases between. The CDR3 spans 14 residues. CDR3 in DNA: TGCGCCAGCAGCACCGGGCCGCCCTCCTACGAGCAGTACTTC. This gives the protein CASSTGPPSYEQYF.

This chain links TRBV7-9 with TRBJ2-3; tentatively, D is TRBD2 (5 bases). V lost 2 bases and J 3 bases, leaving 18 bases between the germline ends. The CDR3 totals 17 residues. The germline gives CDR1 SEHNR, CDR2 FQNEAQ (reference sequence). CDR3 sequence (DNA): TGTGCCAGCAGCTTAAGTCGAGCCCTAGCCGCAACAGATACGCAGTATTTT. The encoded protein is CASSLSRALAATDTQYF.

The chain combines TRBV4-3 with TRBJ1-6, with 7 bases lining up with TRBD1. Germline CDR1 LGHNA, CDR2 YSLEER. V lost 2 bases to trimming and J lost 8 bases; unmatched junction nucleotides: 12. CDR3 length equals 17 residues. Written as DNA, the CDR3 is TGCGCCAGCAGCCAAAAGACAGGGTTGGGAATGTATTCACCCCTCCACTTT. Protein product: CASSQKTGLGMYSPLHF.

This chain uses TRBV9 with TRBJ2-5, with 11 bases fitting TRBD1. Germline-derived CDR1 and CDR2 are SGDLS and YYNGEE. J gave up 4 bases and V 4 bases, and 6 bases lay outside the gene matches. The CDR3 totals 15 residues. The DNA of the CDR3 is TGTGCCAGCAGCTCAGACGGGACAGGGGGAGAGACCCAGTACTTC. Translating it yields CASSSDGTGGETQYF.

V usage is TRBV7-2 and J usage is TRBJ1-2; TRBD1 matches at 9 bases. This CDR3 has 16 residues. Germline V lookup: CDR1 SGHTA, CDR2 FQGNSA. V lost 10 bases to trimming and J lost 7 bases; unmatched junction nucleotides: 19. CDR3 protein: CATQQGAWDTRRGYTF. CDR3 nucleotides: TGTGCCACGCAACAGGGGGCATGGGACACGCGTCGTGGCTACACCTTC.

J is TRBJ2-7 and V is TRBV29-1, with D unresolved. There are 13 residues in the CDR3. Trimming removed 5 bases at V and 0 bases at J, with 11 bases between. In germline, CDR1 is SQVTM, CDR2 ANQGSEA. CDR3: CSVSGVYSYEQYF. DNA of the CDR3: TGCAGCGTTTCTGGCGTTTACTCCTACGAGCAGTACTTC.